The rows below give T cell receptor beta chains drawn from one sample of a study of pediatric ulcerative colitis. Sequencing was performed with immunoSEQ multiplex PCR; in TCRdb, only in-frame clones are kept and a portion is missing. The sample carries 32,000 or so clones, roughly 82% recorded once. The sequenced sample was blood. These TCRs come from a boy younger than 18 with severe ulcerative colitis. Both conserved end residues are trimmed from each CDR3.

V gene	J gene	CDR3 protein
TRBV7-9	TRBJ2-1	ASSLAGGPVEQF
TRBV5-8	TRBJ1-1	ASSMTGFDEAF
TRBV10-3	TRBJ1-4	AISADRAPVNEKLF
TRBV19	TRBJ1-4	ASSIVPAELF
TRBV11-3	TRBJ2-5	ASSHGTSGVETQY
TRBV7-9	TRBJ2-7	ASSPSGTVEQY
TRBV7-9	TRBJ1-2	ASSLVTGGESYGYT
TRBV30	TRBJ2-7	AWRASGRGAFYEQY
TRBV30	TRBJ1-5	AWSMNGNQPQH
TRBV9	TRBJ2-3	ASSVVNSGGAADTQY
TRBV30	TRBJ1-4	AWDQTGSRRQTNEKLF
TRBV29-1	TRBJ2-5	SVGQRQETQY
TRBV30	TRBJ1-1	AWSAPGQGLYTEAF
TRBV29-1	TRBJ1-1	SVRDMTEAF
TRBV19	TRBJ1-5	ASSIVGGGNQPQH
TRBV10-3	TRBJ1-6	AISEEVLSPLH
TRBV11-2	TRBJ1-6	ASSWSEARNSPLH
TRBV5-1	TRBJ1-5	ASSPAGWGHDQPQH
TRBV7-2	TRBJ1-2	ASSLDRGGYT
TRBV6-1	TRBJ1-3	ASSELSGQGVSGNTIY
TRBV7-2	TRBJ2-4	ASSLAAGRQNIQY
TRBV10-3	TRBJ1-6	AISESRETGDSPLH
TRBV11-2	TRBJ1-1	ASSSGFLGQPMNTEAF
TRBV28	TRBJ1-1	ASSLPGRENTEAF
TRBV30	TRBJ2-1	AWSKFSGQYNEQF
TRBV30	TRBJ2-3	AWSLGGLDTQY
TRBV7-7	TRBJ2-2	ASSRASERSGELF
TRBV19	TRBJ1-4	ASRRGGERLTEKLF
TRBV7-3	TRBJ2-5	ASSQGLGWGETQY
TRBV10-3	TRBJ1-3	AISQKEGALRNTIY
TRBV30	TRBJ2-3	AWSGASGGADTQY
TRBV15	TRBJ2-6	ATSRDMRSGANVLT
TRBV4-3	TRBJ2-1	ASSQDREAGPYNEQF
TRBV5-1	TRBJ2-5	ASSLGVGETQY
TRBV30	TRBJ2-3	AWSVGSGGLSTDTQY
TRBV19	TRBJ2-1	ASSVTSFNEQF
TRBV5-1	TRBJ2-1	ASSSRSTSSYNEQF
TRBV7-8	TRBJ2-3	ASSSGLFTDTQY
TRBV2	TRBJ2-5	ASRVGGRKETQY
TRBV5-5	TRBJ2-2	ASSLVRNTGELF
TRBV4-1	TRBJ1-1	ASSQFIPPPGGQLNTEAF
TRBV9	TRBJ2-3	ASSLRPSTDTQY
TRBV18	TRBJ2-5	ASSPRGGWETQY
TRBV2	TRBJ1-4	ASSVNLREKLF
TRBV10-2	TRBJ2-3	ASSESQTGVVVY
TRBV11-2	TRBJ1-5	ASSDDVGSGPQH
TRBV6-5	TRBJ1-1	ASRPQGATEAF
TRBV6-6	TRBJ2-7	ATQANSYEQY
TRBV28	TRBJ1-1	ASRNQGGSEAF
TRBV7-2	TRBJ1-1	ASSLGGVTGWAF